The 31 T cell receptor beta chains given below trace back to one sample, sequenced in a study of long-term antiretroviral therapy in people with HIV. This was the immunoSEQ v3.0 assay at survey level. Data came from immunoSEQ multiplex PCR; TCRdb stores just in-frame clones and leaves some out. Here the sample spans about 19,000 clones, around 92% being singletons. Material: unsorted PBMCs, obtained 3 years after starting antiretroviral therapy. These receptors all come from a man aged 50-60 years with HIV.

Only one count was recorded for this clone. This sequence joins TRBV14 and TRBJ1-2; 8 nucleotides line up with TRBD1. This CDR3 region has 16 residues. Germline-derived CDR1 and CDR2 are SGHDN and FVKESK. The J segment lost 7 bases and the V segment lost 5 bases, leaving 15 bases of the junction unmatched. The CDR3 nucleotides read TGTGCCAGCAGCGATCTAGGACAGGGAGCAGCCGGTGGCTACACCTTC. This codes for CASSDLGQGAAGGYTF.

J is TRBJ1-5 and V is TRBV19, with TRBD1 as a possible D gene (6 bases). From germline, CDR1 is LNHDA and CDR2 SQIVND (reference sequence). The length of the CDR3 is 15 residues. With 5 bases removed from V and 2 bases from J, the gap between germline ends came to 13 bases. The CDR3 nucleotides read TGTGCCAGTAGTTTCCGACAGGTCGGCAATCAGCCCCAGCATTTT. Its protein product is CASSFRQVGNQPQHF.

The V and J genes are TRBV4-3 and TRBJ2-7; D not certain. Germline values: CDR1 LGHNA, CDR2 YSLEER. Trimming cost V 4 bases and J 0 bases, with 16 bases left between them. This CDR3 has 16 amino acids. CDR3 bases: TGCGCCAGCAGCCCCCTTAGGACCGAAAGCTCCTACGAGCAGTACTTC. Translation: CASSPLRTESSYEQYF.

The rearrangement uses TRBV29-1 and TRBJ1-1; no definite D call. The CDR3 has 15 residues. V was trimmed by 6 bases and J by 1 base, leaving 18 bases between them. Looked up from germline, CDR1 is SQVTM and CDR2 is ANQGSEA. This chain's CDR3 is CSVVSIRGGNTEAFF. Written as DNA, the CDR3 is TGCAGCGTGGTATCCATCCGAGGTGGGAACACTGAAGCTTTCTTT.

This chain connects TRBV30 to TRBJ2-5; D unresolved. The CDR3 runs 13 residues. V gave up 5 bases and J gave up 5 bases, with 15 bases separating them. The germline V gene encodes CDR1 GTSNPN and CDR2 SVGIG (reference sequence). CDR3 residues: CAWAPDQSETQYF. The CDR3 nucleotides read TGTGCCTGGGCCCCGGATCAAAGTGAGACCCAGTACTTC. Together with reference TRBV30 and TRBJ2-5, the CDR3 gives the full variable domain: SQTIHQWPATLVQPVGSPLSLECTVEGTSNPNLYWYRQAAGRGLQLLFYSVGIGQISSEVPQNLSASRPQDRQFILSSKKLLLSDSGFYLCAWAPDQSETQYFGPGTRLLVL.

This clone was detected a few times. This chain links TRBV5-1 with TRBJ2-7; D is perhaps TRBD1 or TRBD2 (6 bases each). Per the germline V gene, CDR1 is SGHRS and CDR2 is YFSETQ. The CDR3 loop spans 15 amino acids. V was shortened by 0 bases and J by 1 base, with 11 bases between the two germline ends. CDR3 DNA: TGCGCCAGCAGCTTGGTAGCGGACAGTTCCTACGAGCAGTACTTC. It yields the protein CASSLVADSSYEQYF.

CDR3 nucleotides: TGTGCCAGCTCACGGGGACAGGCCGAAAAACTGTTTTTT. It translates to CASSRGQAEKLFF. V usage is TRBV18 and J usage is TRBJ1-4, with TRBD1 identical over 8 bases. This CDR3 has 13 amino acids. Germline V gene sequence: CDR1 KGHSH, CDR2 LQKENI. Germline trimming cut 4 bases from V and 8 bases from J; bases unmatched to any gene: 3. The variable domain in full, completed from reference TRBV18 and TRBJ1-4, reads NAGVMQNPRHLVRRRGQEARLRCSPMKGHSHVYWYRQLPEEGLKFMVYLQKENIIDESGMPKERFSAEFPKEGPSILRIQQVVRGDSAAYFCASSRGQAEKLFFGSGTQLSVL.

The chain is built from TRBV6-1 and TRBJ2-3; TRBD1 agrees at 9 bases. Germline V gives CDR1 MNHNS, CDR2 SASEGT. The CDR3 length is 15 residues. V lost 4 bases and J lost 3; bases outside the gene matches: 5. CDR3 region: CASSVRDRDTDTQYF. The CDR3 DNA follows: TGTGCCAGCAGTGTTCGGGACAGGGATACAGATACGCAGTATTTT.

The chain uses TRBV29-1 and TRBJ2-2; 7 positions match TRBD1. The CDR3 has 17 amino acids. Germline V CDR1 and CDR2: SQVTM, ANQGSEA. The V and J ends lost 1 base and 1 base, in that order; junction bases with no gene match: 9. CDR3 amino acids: CSVEGKTGIGNTGELFF. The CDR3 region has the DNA TGCAGCGTTGAAGGAAAGACAGGGATAGGGAACACCGGGGAGCTGTTTTTT.

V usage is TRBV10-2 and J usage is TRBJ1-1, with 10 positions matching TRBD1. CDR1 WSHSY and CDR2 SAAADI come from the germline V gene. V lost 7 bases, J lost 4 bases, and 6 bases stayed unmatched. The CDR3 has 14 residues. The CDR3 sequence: CASTSDRGATEAFF. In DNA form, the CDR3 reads TGCGCCAGCACTTCGGACAGGGGGGCCACTGAAGCTTTCTTT.

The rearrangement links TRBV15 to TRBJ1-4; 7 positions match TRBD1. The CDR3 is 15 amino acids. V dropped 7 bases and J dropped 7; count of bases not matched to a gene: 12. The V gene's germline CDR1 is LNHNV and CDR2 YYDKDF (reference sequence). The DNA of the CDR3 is TGTGCCACCACCGACTTGACAGGGAGGGGTGAAAAACTGTTTTTT. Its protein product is CATTDLTGRGEKLFF.

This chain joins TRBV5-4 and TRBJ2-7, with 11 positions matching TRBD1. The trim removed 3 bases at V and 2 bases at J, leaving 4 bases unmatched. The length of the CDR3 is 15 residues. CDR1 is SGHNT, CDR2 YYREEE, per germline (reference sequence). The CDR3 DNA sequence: TGTGCCAGCAGCTCTCCGGGACAGGGGGCCTACGAGCAGTACTTC. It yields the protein CASSSPGQGAYEQYF.

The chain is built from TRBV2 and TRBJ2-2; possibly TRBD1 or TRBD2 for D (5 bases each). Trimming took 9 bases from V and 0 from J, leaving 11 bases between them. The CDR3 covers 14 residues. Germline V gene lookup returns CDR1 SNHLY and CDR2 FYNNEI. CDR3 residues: CASTGTANTGELFF. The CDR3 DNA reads TGTGCCAGTACCGGGACCGCGAACACCGGGGAGCTGTTTTTT.

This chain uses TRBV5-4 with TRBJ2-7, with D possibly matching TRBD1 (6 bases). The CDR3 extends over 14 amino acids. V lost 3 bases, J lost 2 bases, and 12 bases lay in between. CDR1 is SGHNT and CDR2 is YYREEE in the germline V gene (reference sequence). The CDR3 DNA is TGTGCCAGCAGCTACTTAGGACAGACCTACGAGCAGTACTTC. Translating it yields CASSYLGQTYEQYF. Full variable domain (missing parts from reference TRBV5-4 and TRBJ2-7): ETGVTQSPTHLIKTRGQQVTLRCSSQSGHNTVSWYQQALGQGPQFIFQYYREEENGRGNFPPRFSGLQFPNYSSELNVNALELDDSALYLCASSYLGQTYEQYFGPGTRLTVT.

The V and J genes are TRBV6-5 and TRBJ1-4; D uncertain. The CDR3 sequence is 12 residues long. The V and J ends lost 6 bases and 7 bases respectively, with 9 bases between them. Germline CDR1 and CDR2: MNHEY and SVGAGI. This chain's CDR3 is CASSSRGEKLFF. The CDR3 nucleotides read TGTGCCAGCAGCTCTAGAGGTGAAAAACTGTTTTTT.

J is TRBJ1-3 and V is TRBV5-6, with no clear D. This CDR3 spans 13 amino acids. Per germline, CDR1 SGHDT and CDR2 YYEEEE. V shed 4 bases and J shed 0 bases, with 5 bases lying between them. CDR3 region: CASSRFSGNTIYF. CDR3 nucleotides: TGTGCCAGCAGCCGATTCTCTGGAAACACCATATATTTT.

Here the CDR3 DNA reads TGTGCCAGCAGTGGCCGACAGGGTTATGAAAAACTGTTTTTT. Protein sequence: CASSGRQGYEKLFF. The chain joins TRBV6-1 to TRBJ1-4; 7 bases match TRBD1. Unmatched junction bases numbered 5, after V lost 4 bases and J lost 6 bases. The CDR3 sequence is 14 residues long. Germline loops: CDR1 MNHNS, CDR2 SASEGT.

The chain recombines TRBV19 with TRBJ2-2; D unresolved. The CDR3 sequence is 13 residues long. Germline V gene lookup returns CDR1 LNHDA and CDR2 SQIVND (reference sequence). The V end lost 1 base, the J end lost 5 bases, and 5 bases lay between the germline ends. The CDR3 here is CASSIGWTGELFF. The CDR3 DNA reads TGTGCCAGTAGTATAGGCTGGACCGGGGAGCTGTTTTTT.

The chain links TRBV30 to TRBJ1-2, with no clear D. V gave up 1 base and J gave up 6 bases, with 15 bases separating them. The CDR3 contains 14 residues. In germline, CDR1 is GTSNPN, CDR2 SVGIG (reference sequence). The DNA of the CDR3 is TGTGCCTGGAGTGACTATCCGGGGAGGAATGGCTACACCTTC. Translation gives CAWSDYPGRNGYTF.

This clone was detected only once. CDR3 nucleotide sequence: TGTGCCAGCAGCTTGTGGATTCACTACGAGCAGTACTTC. Translation gives CASSLWIHYEQYF. This chain connects TRBV5-5 to TRBJ2-7; D ambiguous. The germline CDR1 and CDR2 sequences are SGHKS and YYEKEE (reference sequence). The V end lost 1 base, the J end lost 3 bases, and 8 bases lay between the germline ends. The CDR3 runs to 13 residues.

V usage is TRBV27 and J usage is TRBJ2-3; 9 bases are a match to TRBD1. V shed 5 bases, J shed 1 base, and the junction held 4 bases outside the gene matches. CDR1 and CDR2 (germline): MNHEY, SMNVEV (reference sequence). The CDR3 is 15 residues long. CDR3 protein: CASSADRGGTDTQYF. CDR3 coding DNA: TGTGCCAGCAGTGCAGACAGGGGGGGCACAGATACGCAGTATTTT.

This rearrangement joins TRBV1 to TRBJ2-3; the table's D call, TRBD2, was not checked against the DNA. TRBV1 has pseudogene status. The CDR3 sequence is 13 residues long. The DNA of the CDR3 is TGCACCAGCAGCCAGGCCGGGAGAATGGGGCAGTATTTT. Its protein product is CTSSQAGRMGQYF.

The CDR3, as DNA: TGTGCCAGCAGCTCCTTGTCTGGCACAGATACGCAGTATTTT. Protein sequence: CASSSLSGTDTQYF. The chain combines TRBV7-3 with TRBJ2-3; D gene unclear. Germline V CDR1 and CDR2: SGHTA, FQGTGA. Trimming stripped 4 bases from V and 1 base from J, with 9 bases between. This CDR3 has 14 residues. The whole variable domain, filled in from reference TRBV7-3 and TRBJ2-3, reads GAGVSQTPSNKVTEKGKYVELRCDPISGHTALYWYRQSLGQGPEFLIYFQGTGAADDSGLPNDRFFAVRPEGSVSTLKIQRTERGDSAVYLCASSSLSGTDTQYFGPGTRLTVL.

The CDR3 here is CASSHSSRRRNTIYF. The CDR3 DNA is TGTGCCAGTAGTCATAGTTCGCGTCGACGGAACACCATATATTTT. The chain is built from TRBV19 and TRBJ1-3, with unresolved D. V was trimmed by 5 bases and J by 7 bases, leaving 18 bases between them. Germline assignment: CDR1 LNHDA and CDR2 SQIVND (reference sequence). The CDR3 has 15 residues.

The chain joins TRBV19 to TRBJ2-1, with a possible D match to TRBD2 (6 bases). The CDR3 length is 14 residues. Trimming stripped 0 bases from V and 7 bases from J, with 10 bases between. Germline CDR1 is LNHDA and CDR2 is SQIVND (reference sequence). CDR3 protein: CASSIDEGRNEQFF. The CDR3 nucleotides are TGTGCCAGTAGTATAGACGAGGGGAGGAATGAGCAGTTCTTC.

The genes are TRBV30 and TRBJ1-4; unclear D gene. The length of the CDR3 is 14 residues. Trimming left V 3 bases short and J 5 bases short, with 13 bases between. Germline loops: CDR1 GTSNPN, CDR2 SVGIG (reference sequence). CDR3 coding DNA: TGTGCCTGGAGCTACGGAACCATAAATGAAAAACTGTTTTTT. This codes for CAWSYGTINEKLFF.

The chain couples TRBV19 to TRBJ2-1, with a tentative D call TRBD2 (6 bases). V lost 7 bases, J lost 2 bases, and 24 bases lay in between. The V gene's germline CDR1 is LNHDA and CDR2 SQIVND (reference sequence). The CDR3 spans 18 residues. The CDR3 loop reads CASTRGTTVARPYNEQFF. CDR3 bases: TGTGCCAGTACCCGGGGGACCACGGTGGCGCGGCCCTACAATGAGCAGTTCTTC.

CDR3 residues: CACRLRDRDFYGYTF. The CDR3 DNA is TGTGCCTGTAGACTCCGGGACAGGGACTTCTATGGCTACACCTTC. This sequence joins TRBV30 and TRBJ1-2; TRBD1 matches 9 bases. The length of the CDR3 is 15 residues. The V segment lost 6 bases and the J segment 4 bases; nucleotides outside the gene matches: 12. Germline loops: CDR1 GTSNPN, CDR2 SVGIG (reference sequence). The full variable domain, rest sourced from reference TRBV30 and TRBJ1-2, is SQTIHQWPATLVQPVGSPLSLECTVEGTSNPNLYWYRQAAGRGLQLLFYSVGIGQISSEVPQNLSASRPQDRQFILSSKKLLLSDSGFYLCACRLRDRDFYGYTFGSGTRLTVV.

The CDR3 reads CASSTRDRGEKLFF. The DNA of the CDR3 is TGTGCCAGCAGCACCCGGGACAGGGGTGAAAAACTGTTTTTT. The V call is TRBV9, the J call TRBJ1-4; 10 bases align to TRBD1. Germline-derived CDR1 and CDR2 are SGDLS and YYNGEE. Germline trimming cut 4 bases from V and 7 bases from J; bases unmatched to any gene: 4. This CDR3 comprises 14 residues. Combining the CDR3 with reference TRBV9 and TRBJ1-4 gives the whole variable domain DSGVTQTPKHLITATGQRVTLRCSPRSGDLSVYWYQQSLDQGLQFLIQYYNGEERAKGNILERFSAQQFPDLHSELNLSSLELGDSALYFCASSTRDRGEKLFFGSGTQLSVL.

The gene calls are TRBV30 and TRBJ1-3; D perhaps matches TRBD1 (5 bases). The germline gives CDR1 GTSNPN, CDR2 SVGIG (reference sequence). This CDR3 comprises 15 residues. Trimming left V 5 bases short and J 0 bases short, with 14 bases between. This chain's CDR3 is CAWGRDLRSGNTIYF. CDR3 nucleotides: TGTGCCTGGGGGAGGGACCTTCGCTCTGGAAACACCATATATTTT.

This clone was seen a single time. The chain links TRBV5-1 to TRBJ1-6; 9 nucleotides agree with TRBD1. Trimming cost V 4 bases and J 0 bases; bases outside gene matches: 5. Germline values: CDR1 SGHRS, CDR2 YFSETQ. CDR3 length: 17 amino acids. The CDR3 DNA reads TGCGCCAGCAGCCTCGGGACAGGGCACTCCTATAATTCACCCCTCCACTTT. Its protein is CASSLGTGHSYNSPLHF.